These 18 T cell receptor beta chains were all obtained from the same sample, sequenced in a study of spatial heterogeneity in lung cancer. TCRdb re-analysed the 5' RACE reads in MiXCR, keeping a single row per CDR3 protein. The sample consists of fewer than 5,500 distinct CDR3 sequences, around 4.3% of them appearing once. Documented time point: sample taken at primary tumor resection. The sample was normal lung tissue next to the tumor, taken at surgery. These receptors all stem from a male donor with early-stage non-small cell lung cancer.

By sample fraction, this clonotype is medium-sized (0.01 to 0.1%). The rearrangement links TRBV12-3 or TRBV12-4 to TRBJ1-5, with a weak D call TRBD1 (5 bases). V dropped 4 bases and J dropped 5 bases, with 9 bases sitting between them. The CDR3 runs 13 residues. The CDR3 is CASSWDGYQPQHF. The CDR3 nucleotides read TGTGCCAGCAGTTGGGACGGCTATCAGCCCCAGCATTTT.

Comments on this clonotype: A much larger clone differs by one base, so this may be a read error. The V call is TRBV20-1, the J call TRBJ2-1; 9 bases align to TRBD2. CDR3 length equals 12 residues. CDR1 is DFQATT, CDR2 SNEGSKA, per germline (reference sequence). J gave up 9 bases and V 7 bases, and 7 bases lay outside the gene matches. The CDR3 sequence: CSGASGAFEQFF. The CDR3 region has the DNA TGCAGTGGGGCTAGCGGGGCTTTTGAGCAGTTCTTC.

By sample fraction, this clonotype is medium-sized. The CDR3 DNA follows: TGTGCCAGCAGTCCTCAGGGGTACACCGGGGAGCTGTTTTTT. Amino acid sequence: CASSPQGYTGELFF. The rearrangement links TRBV11-2 to TRBJ2-2; D perhaps matches TRBD1 (6 bases). The germline V gene encodes CDR1 SGHAT and CDR2 FQNNGV. This CDR3 region has 14 residues. Trimming removed 6 bases from V and 3 bases from J, with 11 bases in between.

By share, this clonotype counts as medium-sized. This chain joins TRBV4-2 and TRBJ1-1; 12 bases are a match to TRBD1. V shed 1 base, J shed 4 bases, and the junction held 1 base outside the gene matches. The CDR3 covers 15 residues. Per germline, CDR1 LGHNA and CDR2 YNFKEQ. In DNA, the CDR3 is TGTGCCAGCAGCCAAGGGGGACAGGGGGCCACTGAAGCTTTCTTT. Translating it yields CASSQGGQGATEAFF.

The CDR3 DNA sequence: TGCGCCAGCTCTTCCGGGGAAAATCAGCCCCAGCATTTT. As protein: CASSSGENQPQHF. The V call is TRBV5-1, the J call TRBJ1-5; D ambiguous. Germline V CDR1 and CDR2: SGHRS, YFSETQ. This CDR3 spans 13 amino acids. V lost 7 bases to trimming and J lost 4 bases, with 12 bases between them.

A few counts support this clonotype. This chain joins TRBV7-2 and TRBJ1-2; D is unclear. Per the germline V gene, CDR1 is SGHTA and CDR2 is FQGNSA. Trimming left V 3 bases short and J 4 bases short, with 9 bases between. The CDR3 has 13 residues. CDR3 protein: CASSLEGLYGYTF. The CDR3 DNA is TGTGCCAGCAGCTTGGAAGGCCTCTATGGCTACACCTTC. Using reference TRBV7-2 and TRBJ1-2 for the parts outside the CDR3, the full variable domain is GAGVSQSPSNKVTEKGKDVELRCDPISGHTALYWYRQSLGQGLEFLIYFQGNSAPDKSGLPSDRFSAERTGGSVSTLTIQRTQQEDSAVYLCASSLEGLYGYTFGSGTRLTVV.

The chain uses TRBV3-1 and TRBJ2-5, with TRBD1 matching 9 bases. CDR3 length: 16 residues. After removal of 0 bases from V and 4 bases from J, the junction contained 6 bases not matched to a gene. Germline loops: CDR1 LGHDT, CDR2 YNNKEL (reference sequence). The CDR3 DNA sequence: TGTGCCAGCAGCCAAGACTTTTCGACAGGGGGAGAGACCCAGTACTTC. Protein: CASSQDFSTGGETQYF.

This clonotype is medium-sized within its sample. The chain joins TRBV6-4 to TRBJ2-3; D is possibly TRBD2 (5 bases). Per germline, CDR1 MRHNA and CDR2 SNTAGT. With 0 bases removed from V and 4 bases from J, the gap between germline ends came to 5 bases. The CDR3 spans 13 residues. The DNA of the CDR3 is TGTGCCAGCAGTGACTCGGAGGCAGATACGCAGTATTTT. Protein product: CASSDSEADTQYF.

By share, this clonotype counts as medium-sized (0.01 to 0.1%). This chain uses TRBV6-6 with TRBJ2-7, with D tentatively TRBD2 (5 bases). Trimming cost V 2 bases and J 3 bases, with 11 bases left between them. The V gene's germline CDR1 is MNHNY and CDR2 SVGAGI (reference sequence). The length of the CDR3 is 14 residues. DNA of the CDR3: TGTGCCAGCAGTTACAGCGGCACCCGCTACGAGCAGTACTTC. Translating gives CASSYSGTRYEQYF.

This clonotype has a count of ten or more. This rearrangement joins TRBV14 to TRBJ2-1, with a weak D call TRBD2 (5 bases). Germline CDR1 and CDR2: SGHDN and FVKESK. The length of the CDR3 is 14 residues. With 8 bases removed from V and 0 bases from J, the gap between germline ends came to 11 bases. The CDR3 sequence: CASGSASSYNEQFF. CDR3 bases: TGTGCCAGCGGGAGCGCCAGCTCCTACAATGAGCAGTTCTTC.

By sample fraction, this clonotype is medium-sized. This chain uses TRBV29-1 with TRBJ2-1, with TRBD2 identical over 12 bases. Germline V gives CDR1 SQVTM, CDR2 ANQGSEA. The CDR3 totals 13 residues. V gave up 4 bases and J gave up 9 bases; unmatched junction bases: 4. The CDR3 DNA reads TGCAGCGTTGGACTAGCGGGAGTTGGTGAGCAGTTCTTC. Its translation: CSVGLAGVGEQFF.

By share of the sample, this clonotype is medium-sized. This rearrangement joins TRBV20-1 to TRBJ2-3, with TRBD2 matching over 11 bases. Germline V gives CDR1 DFQATT, CDR2 SNEGSKA (reference sequence). J gave up 0 bases and V 6 bases, and 8 bases lay outside the gene matches. This CDR3 spans 16 amino acids. This chain's CDR3 is CSATKGLAVSTDTQYF. As DNA, the CDR3 is TGCAGTGCCACTAAGGGACTAGCGGTGAGCACAGATACGCAGTATTTT.

The chain carries TRBV12-3 or TRBV12-4 and TRBJ2-2; weak D call: TRBD1 (6 bases). The CDR3 is 13 amino acids. V gave up 5 bases and J gave up 6 bases, with 10 bases separating them. Here the CDR3 DNA reads TGTGCCAGCAGTAGGGGGTATGCCGGGGAGCTGTTTTTT. It encodes CASSRGYAGELFF.

Ten or more counts support this clonotype. The chain recombines TRBV13 with TRBJ2-7, with 13 nucleotides matching TRBD2. The V and J ends lost 0 bases and 0 bases, in that order; junction bases with no gene match: 8. This CDR3 has 19 residues. Germline V gives CDR1 PRHDT, CDR2 FYEKMQ (reference sequence). CDR3 nucleotide sequence: TGTGCCAGCAGCTTAGGAACCGGGACTAGCGGGAAATTCTCCTACGAGCAGTACTTC. The encoded protein is CASSLGTGTSGKFSYEQYF.

This clonotype came up a few times. V usage is TRBV7-3 and J usage is TRBJ1-1, with D possibly being TRBD1 (6 bases). Germline lookup yields CDR1 SGHTA and CDR2 FQGTGA. V lost 3 bases to trimming and J lost 4 bases, with 9 bases between them. The length of the CDR3 is 13 residues. Here the CDR3 reads CASSLTGITEAFF. CDR3 DNA sequence: TGTGCCAGCAGCTTGACAGGTATCACTGAAGCTTTCTTT. Full variable domain (outside the CDR3, taken from reference TRBV7-3 and TRBJ1-1): GAGVSQTPSNKVTEKGKYVELRCDPISGHTALYWYRQSLGQGPEFLIYFQGTGAADDSGLPNDRFFAVRPEGSVSTLKIQRTERGDSAVYLCASSLTGITEAFFGQGTRLTVV.

This clonotype was seen only a few times. The V and J genes are TRBV27 and TRBJ1-5, with D possibly being TRBD1 (5 bases). V lost 2 bases and J 7 bases, leaving 9 bases between the germline ends. Germline assignment: CDR1 MNHEY and CDR2 SMNVEV (reference sequence). This CDR3 comprises 13 residues. The CDR3 protein is CASSLGRGQPQHF. Here the CDR3 DNA reads TGTGCCAGCAGTTTAGGACGGGGCCAGCCCCAGCATTTT.

This clonotype has just a few counts. A much larger clone differs by one base, so this may be a read error. The chain is built from TRBV5-6 and TRBJ2-3; D not resolved. The V gene's germline CDR1 is SGHDT and CDR2 YYEEEE. Between the trimmed V and J ends, which lost 2 bases and 6 bases, there was a span of 7 bases. The CDR3 runs to 12 residues. In DNA, the CDR3 is TGTGCCAGCAGCTTAAGCTCGGATACGCAGTATTTT. Translated, it gives CASSLSSDTQYF.

This clonotype is categorized as medium-sized (0.01 to 0.1%). V usage is TRBV7-9 and J usage is TRBJ1-6; the D gene is possibly TRBD1 (6 bases). Germline V CDR1 and CDR2: SEHNR, FQNEAQ (reference sequence). Trimming took 5 bases from V and 7 from J, leaving 15 bases between them. This CDR3 has 15 amino acids. CDR3 nucleotides: TGTGCCAGCAGCCTTCACAGGGATCACAATTCACCCCTCCACTTT. It specifies CASSLHRDHNSPLHF.